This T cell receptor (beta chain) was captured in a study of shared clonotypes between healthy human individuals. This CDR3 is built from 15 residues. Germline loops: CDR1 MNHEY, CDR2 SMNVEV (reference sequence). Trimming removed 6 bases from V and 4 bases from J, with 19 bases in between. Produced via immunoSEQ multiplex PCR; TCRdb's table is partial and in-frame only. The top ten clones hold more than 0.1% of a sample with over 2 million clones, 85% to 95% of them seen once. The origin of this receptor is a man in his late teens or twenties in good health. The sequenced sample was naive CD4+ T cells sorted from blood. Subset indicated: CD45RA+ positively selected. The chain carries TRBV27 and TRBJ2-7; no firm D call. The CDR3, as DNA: TGTGCCAGCAGGTCATTGACCGCGGCCCTTTACGAGCAGTACTTC. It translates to CASRSLTAALYEQYF.